This T cell receptor (beta chain) originates from a study of CD8+ T cells in alopecia areata (dated by TCRdb to the late 2010s). At the level of the whole study: The treated patients, all with moderate-to-severe alopecia areata, were enrolled in an open-label pilot trial of oral tofacitinib given at 5 to 10 mg twice daily. RNA was extracted with the PAXgene miRNA kit for fixed scalp, the miRNeasy kit for PBMCs, and the RNeasy kit for mouse skin. Tofacitinib-treated patients had biopsies at baseline and at 4 and 24 weeks of treatment, with a later scalp biopsy in several patients. To study T cell clonal expansion in alopecia areata, the researchers applied high-throughput TCRbeta sequencing to both the C3H/HeJ mouse model and human patients. Patients stayed on tofacitinib for 6 to 18 months and then had 6 months of follow-up off drug so that delayed response and recurrence could be assessed. TCRbeta CDR3 regions were amplified by immunoSEQ multiplex PCR using 35 Vbeta forward and 13 Jbeta reverse primers. In humans, TCRbeta sequencing was performed on scalp tissue and on sorted CD4+ and CD8+ peripheral blood T cells from healthy controls and from patients with patchy or totalis/universalis alopecia areata. Scalp clonality was compared among normal scalp (n=4), patchy alopecia areata scalp (n=8), and alopecia totalis/universalis scalp (n=8). Study-level results and caveats: Shared TCR sequences between patients were less evident than in mice, which may be partly attributable to HLA diversity in the patient population. Resident alphabeta T cells in normal human skin are also sequenced, complicating scalp TCR repertoire analysis, unlike mouse skin dominated by gammadelta T cells. Compared with normal scalp, lesional scalp, particularly in alopecia totalis/universalis, had higher clonality and more expanded CD8+ clones, which suggests antigenic drive.

The library was made by the immunoSEQ multiplex PCR assay. To provide template for TCR sequencing, every sample had RNA extracted and reverse transcribed into cDNA. SuperScript III was used to make first-strand cDNA, primed with a 2:1 mix of oligo-dT and random hexamers. Amplification bias was assessed with a synthetic immune receptor repertoire, and residual bias was removed computationally. Per the original workflow: Raw reads were preprocessed for error removal, and CDR3 was defined according to IMGT conventions as running from the conserved cysteine to phenylalanine. Clonality was calculated as 1 minus Shannon entropy normalized by log2 of the number of productive unique TCRs. Whether scalp clones were CD4 or CD8 was inferred by matching scalp TCRbeta sequences against CD4 and CD8 repertoires sorted from blood. TCRdb obtained this table from immuneACCESS and retained in-frame rearrangements with V and J assigned. These tables miss some clones; where compared with another copy, unresolved V genes account for less than half of the shortfall, and the remainder is unexplained. D and trimming come from the DNA, and the V and J calls and clone size come from that table. Within this sample are over 150,000 clones, with roughly 59% of them counted one time only. The top ten hold 1.7% of the sample.

This clone was counted many times. No antigen is known for it. It has no much larger one-base neighbor in the sample; base qualities were not kept. The CDR3 holds 15 amino acids from the cysteine to the phenylalanine. Solely the CDR3 DNA is kept, with 45 bases framed from the first base. Trimming at the junction amounts to 2 bases on V and 3 bases on J, and the germline ends lie 13 bases apart. This specimen's time point label, interpreted: baseline before oral tofacitinib. From alopecia areata patients, peripheral blood was collected along with lesional scalp punch biopsies. PBMCs were isolated by density centrifugation and stained for CD3, CD4 and CD8, and CD4+ and CD8+ T cells were sorted on a FACSAria.

Recombination joined TRBV23-1 with TRBJ2-5, with the D assignment possibly TRBD1 or TRBD2, given 5 matching bases for each. TRBV23-1 is labeled an ORF, and its function is uncertain. The specimen comprised CD4+ T cells sorted from blood, sampled at week 0. The clonotype was recovered from a human donor with alopecia areata. The nucleotides read TGCGCCAGCAGTCAACCGGGACCTTCTGAAGAGACCCAGTACTTC. The resulting protein is CASSQPGPSEETQYF.